Below, one T cell receptor (beta chain) is given with its context. Its target is not known. The data originate from a study of blood T cells in healthy people across ages. Study observations and caveats: The diversity estimates, figures obtained from one million T cells, were considered underestimates. Donors of long life had a larger count of naive CD4+ cells and greater diversity than aged donors. A strong correlation was seen between TCR beta diversity and naive T cell percentage.

Through a sample-barcoded 5' primer and a J-beta primer mix, a second PCR was run for 7 to 11 cycles. At least 3 million CDR3-containing paired-end reads were obtained per sample. MiXCR was run by TCRdb on the 5' RACE reads, yielding one entry per CDR3 protein. The sample includes fewer than 2 million distinct CDR3 sequences, roughly two fifths of them seen just once. The ends were cut back, 1 base at V and 6 bases at J, with 26 bases in the middle. The germline V gene has CDR1 LGHNA and CDR2 YSLEER. The CDR3 length is 19 residues. The receptor comes from a human donor in good health. The specimen sequenced was blood. The chain uses TRBV4-3 and TRBJ2-3, with D perhaps TRBD1 (6 bases). CDR3 nucleotides: TGCGCCAGCAGCCAAGTCTTCCCTGGGGGCAGGCTGGCCCACGATACGCAGTATTTT. Its translation is CASSQVFPGGRLAHDTQYF.